The T cell receptor (beta chain) described here comes from a study of blood T cell repertoires in COVID-19. Study-wide background: Donors in the United States, Italy and Spain gave samples during acute or convalescent COVID-19.

The authors' processing: How many nucleated cells were present was estimated from reference gene primer amplification. The table came from immunoSEQ multiplex PCR; TCRdb's copy has only in-frame clones and leaves some out. D and trimming come from the DNA, and the V and J calls and clone size come from that table. The data contain some 140,000 clones, around 73% of them singletons. The CDR3 is made up of 17 amino acids. Trimming removed 6 bases from V and 5 bases from J; junction bases left unmatched: 14. The germline CDR1 and CDR2 sequences are MNHEY and SMNVEV (reference sequence). Sequencing input: peripheral blood. The receptor was isolated from a man aged 60-69 years who had recovered from COVID-19. V gene TRBV27 combines with J gene TRBJ2-5; 11 bases match TRBD2. The CDR3 coding sequence is TGTGCCAGCAGCTCCGGGACTAGCGGTCTCCCGGGGGAGACCCAGTACTTC. Protein: CASSSGTSGLPGETQYF.